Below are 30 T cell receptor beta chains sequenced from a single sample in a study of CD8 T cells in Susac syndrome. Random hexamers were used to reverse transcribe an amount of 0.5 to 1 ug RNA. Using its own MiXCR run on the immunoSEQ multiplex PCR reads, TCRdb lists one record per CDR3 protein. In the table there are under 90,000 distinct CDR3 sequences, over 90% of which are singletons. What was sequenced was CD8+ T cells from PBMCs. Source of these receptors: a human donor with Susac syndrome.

CDR3 in amino acids: CSARGWKGEQFF. CDR3 sequence (DNA): TGCAGTGCTAGGGGGTGGAAGGGTGAGCAGTTCTTC. This chain links TRBV20-1 with TRBJ2-1; D remains unclear. In germline, CDR1 is DFQATT, CDR2 SNEGSKA (reference sequence). Trimming removed 3 bases at V and 9 bases at J, with 12 bases between. The CDR3 length is 12 residues.

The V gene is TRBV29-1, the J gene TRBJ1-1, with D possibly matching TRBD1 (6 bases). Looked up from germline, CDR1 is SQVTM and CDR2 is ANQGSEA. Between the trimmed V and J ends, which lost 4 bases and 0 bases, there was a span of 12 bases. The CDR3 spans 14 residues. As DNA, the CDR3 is TGCAGCGTTGGGGGGGGCAGCATGAACACTGAAGCTTTCTTT. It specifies CSVGGGSMNTEAFF.

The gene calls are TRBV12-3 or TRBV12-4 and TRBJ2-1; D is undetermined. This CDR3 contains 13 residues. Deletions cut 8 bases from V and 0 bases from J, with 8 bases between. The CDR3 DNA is TGTGCCAGCGCGGCGGCCTCCTACAATGAGCAGTTCTTC. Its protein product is CASAAASYNEQFF.

The CDR3 loop is CSARSRTSYEQYF. As DNA, the CDR3 is TGCAGTGCTAGATCTCGGACCTCCTACGAGCAGTACTTC. This chain connects TRBV20-1 to TRBJ2-7, with no clear D. V was pared by 2 bases and J by 0 bases, with 8 bases between. CDR3 length: 13 amino acids. Germline V CDR1 and CDR2: DFQATT, SNEGSKA (reference sequence).

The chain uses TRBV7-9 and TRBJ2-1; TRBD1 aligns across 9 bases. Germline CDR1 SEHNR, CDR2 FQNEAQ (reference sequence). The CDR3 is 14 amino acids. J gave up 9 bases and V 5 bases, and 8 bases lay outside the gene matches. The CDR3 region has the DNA TGTGCCAGCAGCCACGGACCGGACAGGGGTGAGCAGTTCTTC. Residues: CASSHGPDRGEQFF.

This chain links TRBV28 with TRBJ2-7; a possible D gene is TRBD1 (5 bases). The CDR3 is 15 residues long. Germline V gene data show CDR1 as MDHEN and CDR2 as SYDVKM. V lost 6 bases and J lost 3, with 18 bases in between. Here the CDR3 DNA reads TGTGCCAGCAGCTTCAGCATAGGGGTGCGCTACGAGCAGTACTTC. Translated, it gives CASSFSIGVRYEQYF.

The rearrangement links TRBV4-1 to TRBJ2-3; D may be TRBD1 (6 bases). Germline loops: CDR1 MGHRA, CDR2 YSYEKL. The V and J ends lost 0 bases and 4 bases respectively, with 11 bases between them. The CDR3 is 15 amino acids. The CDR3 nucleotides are TGCGCCAGCAGCCAAGAAGAGGGGGAGTCAGATACGCAGTATTTT. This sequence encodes CASSQEEGESDTQYF.

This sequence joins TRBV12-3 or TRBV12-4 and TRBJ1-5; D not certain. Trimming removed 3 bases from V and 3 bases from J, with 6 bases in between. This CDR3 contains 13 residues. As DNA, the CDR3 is TGTGCCAGCAGTTTTACGTACAATCAGCCCCAGCATTTT. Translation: CASSFTYNQPQHF.

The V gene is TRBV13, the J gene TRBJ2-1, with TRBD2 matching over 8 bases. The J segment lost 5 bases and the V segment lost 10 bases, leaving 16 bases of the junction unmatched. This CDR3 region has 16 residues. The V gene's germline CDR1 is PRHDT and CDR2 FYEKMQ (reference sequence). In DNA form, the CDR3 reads TGTGCCACATCAGCGGGAGCGCTTCAAGGACACAATGAGCAGTTCTTC. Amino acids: CATSAGALQGHNEQFF.

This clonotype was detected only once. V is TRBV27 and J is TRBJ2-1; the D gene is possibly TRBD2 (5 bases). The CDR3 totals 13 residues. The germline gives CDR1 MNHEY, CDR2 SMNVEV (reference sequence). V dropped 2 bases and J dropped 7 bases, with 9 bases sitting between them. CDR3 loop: CASSLLGVNEQFF. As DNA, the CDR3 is TGTGCCAGCAGTTTACTGGGAGTAAATGAGCAGTTCTTC.

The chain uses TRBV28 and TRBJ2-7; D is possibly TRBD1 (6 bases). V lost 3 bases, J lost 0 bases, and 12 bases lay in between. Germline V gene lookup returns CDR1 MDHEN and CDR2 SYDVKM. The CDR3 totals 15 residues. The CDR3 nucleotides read TGTGCCAGCAGTTTGGGGACACTAAACTCCTACGAGCAGTACTTC. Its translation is CASSLGTLNSYEQYF. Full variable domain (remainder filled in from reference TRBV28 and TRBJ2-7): DVKVTQSSRYLVKRTGEKVFLECVQDMDHENMFWYRQDPGLGLRLIYFSYDVKMKEKGDIPEGYSVSREKKERFSLILESASTNQTSMYLCASSLGTLNSYEQYFGPGTRLTVT.

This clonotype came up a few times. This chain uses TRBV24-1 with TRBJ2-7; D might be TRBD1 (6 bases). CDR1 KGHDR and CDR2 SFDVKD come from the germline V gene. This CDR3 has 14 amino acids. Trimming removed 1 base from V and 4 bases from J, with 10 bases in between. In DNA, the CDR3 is TGTGCCACCAGTGATTTTGAGGGACAATACGAGCAGTACTTC. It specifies CATSDFEGQYEQYF.

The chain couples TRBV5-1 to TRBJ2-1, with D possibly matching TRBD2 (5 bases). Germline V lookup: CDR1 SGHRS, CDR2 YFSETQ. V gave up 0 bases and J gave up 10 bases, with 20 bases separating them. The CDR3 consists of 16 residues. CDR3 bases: TGCGCCAGCAGCTTGGCCATCGGAGCGGCGATCCCAGAGCAGTTCTTC. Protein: CASSLAIGAAIPEQFF.

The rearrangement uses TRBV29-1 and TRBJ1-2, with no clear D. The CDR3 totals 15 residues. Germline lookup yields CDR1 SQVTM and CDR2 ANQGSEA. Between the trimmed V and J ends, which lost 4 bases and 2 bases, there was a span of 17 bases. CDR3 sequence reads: CSVVAWAASNYGYTF. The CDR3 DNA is TGCAGCGTTGTTGCATGGGCAGCATCCAACTATGGCTACACCTTC.

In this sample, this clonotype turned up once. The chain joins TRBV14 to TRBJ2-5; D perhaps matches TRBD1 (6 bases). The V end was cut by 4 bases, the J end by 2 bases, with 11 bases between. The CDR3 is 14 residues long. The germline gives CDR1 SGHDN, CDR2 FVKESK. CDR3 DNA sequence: TGTGCCAGCAGCCTTCAGACAGGACAAGAGACCCAGTACTTC. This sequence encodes CASSLQTGQETQYF.

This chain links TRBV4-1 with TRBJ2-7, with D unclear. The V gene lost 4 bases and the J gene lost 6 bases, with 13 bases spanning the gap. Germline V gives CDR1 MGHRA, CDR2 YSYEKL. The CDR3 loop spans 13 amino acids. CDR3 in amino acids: CASSPGAFGEQYF. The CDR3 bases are TGCGCCAGCAGCCCTGGCGCCTTTGGCGAGCAGTACTTC.

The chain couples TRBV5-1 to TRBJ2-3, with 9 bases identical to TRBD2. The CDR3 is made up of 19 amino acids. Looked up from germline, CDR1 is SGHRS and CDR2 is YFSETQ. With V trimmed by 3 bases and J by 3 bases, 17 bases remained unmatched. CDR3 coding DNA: TGCGCCAGCAGCTGGGACTTGGGAGTAGCGGGAGTCCCGACAGATACGCAGTATTTT. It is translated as CASSWDLGVAGVPTDTQYF.

The CDR3 DNA follows: TGTGCCAGCAGTTACTCGGGGGAAGAAGAGACCCAGTACTTC. Translation gives CASSYSGEEETQYF. This rearrangement joins TRBV6-6 to TRBJ2-5; either TRBD1 or TRBD2 may fit D (5 bases each). This CDR3 contains 14 residues. Germline CDR1 is MNHNY and CDR2 is SVGAGI (reference sequence). Trimming removed 0 bases from V and 3 bases from J, with 8 bases in between.

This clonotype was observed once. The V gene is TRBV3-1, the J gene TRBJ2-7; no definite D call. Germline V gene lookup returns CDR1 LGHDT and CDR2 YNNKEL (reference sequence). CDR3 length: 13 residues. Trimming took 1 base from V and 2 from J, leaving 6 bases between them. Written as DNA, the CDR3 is TGTGCCAGCAGCCAAGCGCCCCCCTACGAGCAGTACTTC. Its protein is CASSQAPPYEQYF.

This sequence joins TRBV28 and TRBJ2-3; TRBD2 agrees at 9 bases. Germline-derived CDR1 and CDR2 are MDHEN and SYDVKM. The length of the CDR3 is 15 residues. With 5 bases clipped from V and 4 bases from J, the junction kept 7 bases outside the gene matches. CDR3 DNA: TGTGCCAGCAGTCCCGATCTAGCGGGATCAGATACGCAGTATTTT. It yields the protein CASSPDLAGSDTQYF. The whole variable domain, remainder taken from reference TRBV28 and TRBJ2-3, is DVKVTQSSRYLVKRTGEKVFLECVQDMDHENMFWYRQDPGLGLRLIYFSYDVKMKEKGDIPEGYSVSREKKERFSLILESASTNQTSMYLCASSPDLAGSDTQYFGPGTRLTVL.

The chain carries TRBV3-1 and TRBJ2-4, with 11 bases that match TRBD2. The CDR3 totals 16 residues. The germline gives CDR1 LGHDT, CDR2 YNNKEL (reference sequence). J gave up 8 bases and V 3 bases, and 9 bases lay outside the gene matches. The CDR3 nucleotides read TGTGCCAGCAGCCATCGACTAGCGGGATGGGGGGACATTCAGTACTTC. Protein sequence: CASSHRLAGWGDIQYF.

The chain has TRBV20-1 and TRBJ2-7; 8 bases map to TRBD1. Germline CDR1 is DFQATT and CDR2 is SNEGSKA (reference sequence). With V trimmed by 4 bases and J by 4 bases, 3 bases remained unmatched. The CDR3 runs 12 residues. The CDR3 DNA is TGCAGTGCTACGACAGGGGTTTACGAGCAGTACTTC. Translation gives CSATTGVYEQYF.

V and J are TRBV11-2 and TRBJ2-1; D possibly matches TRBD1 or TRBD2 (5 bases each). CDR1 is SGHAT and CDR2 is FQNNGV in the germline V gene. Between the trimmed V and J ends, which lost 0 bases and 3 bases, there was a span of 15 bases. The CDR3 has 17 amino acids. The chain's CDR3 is CASSLDLGANLYNEQFF. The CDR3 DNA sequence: TGTGCCAGCAGCTTAGATCTCGGGGCTAACCTCTACAATGAGCAGTTCTTC. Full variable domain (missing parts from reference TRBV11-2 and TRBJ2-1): EAGVAQSPRYKIIEKRQSVAFWCNPISGHATLYWYQQILGQGPKLLIQFQNNGVVDDSQLPKDRFSAERLKGVDSTLKIQPAKLEDSAVYLCASSLDLGANLYNEQFFGPGTRLTVL.

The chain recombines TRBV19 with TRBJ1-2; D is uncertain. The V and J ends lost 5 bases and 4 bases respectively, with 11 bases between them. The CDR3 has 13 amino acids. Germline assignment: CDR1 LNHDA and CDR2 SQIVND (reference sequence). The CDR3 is CASSDGMTYGYTF. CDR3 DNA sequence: TGTGCCAGTAGTGACGGGATGACCTATGGCTACACCTTC.

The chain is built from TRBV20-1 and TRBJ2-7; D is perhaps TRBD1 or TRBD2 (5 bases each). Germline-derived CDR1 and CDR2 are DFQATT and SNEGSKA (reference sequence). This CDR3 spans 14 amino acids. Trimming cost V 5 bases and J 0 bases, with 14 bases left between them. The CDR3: CSAPLSGSSYEQYF. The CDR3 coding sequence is TGCAGTGCTCCCCTCTCAGGGAGCTCCTACGAGCAGTACTTC.

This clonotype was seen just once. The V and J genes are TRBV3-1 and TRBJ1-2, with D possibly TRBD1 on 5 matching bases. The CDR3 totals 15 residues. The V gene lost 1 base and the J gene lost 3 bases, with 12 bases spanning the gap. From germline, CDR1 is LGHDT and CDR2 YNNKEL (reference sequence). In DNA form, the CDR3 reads TGTGCCAGCAGCCAAGGGGGCCGACTTGACTATGGCTACACCTTC. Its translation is CASSQGGRLDYGYTF.

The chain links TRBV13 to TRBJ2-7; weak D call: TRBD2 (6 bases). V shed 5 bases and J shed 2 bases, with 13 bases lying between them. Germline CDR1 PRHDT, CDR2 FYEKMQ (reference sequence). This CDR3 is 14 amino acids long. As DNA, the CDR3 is TGTGCCAGCAGCCAGCGGGTGGAAGCCTACGAGCAGTACTTC. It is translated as CASSQRVEAYEQYF.

CDR3 in DNA: TGTGCCTGGACGGGGGTAGGGAACACTGAAGCTTTCTTT. Protein: CAWTGVGNTEAFF. This chain connects TRBV30 to TRBJ1-1, with D maybe TRBD1 (5 bases). The germline gives CDR1 GTSNPN, CDR2 SVGIG (reference sequence). V gave up 4 bases and J gave up 1 base, with 10 bases separating them. CDR3 length: 13 residues.

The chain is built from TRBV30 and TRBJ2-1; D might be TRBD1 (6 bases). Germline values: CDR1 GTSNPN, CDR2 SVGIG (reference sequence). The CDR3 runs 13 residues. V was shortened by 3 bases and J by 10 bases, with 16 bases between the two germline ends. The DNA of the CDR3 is TGTGCCTGGAGGGGAACAGACAGGACGGAGCAGTTCTTC. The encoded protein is CAWRGTDRTEQFF. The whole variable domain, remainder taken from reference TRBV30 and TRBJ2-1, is SQTIHQWPATLVQPVGSPLSLECTVEGTSNPNLYWYRQAAGRGLQLLFYSVGIGQISSEVPQNLSASRPQDRQFILSSKKLLLSDSGFYLCAWRGTDRTEQFFGPGTRLTVL.

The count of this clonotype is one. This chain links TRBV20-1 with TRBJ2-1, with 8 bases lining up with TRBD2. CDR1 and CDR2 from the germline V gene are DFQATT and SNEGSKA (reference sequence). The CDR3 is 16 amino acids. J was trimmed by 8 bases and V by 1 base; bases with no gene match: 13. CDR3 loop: CSARVAGGSLWDEQFF. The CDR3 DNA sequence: TGCAGTGCTAGAGTTGCGGGAGGCTCCCTATGGGATGAGCAGTTCTTC.